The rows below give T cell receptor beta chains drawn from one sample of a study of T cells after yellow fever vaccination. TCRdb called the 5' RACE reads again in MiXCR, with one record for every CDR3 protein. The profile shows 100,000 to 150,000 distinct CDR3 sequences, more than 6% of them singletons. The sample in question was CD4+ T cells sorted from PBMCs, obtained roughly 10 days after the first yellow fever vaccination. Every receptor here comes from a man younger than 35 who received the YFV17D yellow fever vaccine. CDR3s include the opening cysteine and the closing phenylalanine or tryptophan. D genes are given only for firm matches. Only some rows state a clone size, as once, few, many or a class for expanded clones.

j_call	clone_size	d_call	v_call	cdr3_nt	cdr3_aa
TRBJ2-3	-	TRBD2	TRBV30	TGTGCCTCTTTGCGGCGGGGACTAGCGGAGTCTGATACGCAGTATTTT	CASLRRGLAESDTQYF
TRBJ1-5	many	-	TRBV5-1	TGCGCCAGCAGCTTGGATCAGGGAGGCCAGCCCCAGCATTTT	CASSLDQGGQPQHF
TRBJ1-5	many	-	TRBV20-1	TGCAGTGCCTGGGGACGGGGAGACTATCAGCCCCAGCATTTT	CSAWGRGDYQPQHF
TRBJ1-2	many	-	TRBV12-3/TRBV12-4	TGTGCCAGCAGTTTTTGGGACCGAATGAACTATGGCTACACCTTC	CASSFWDRMNYGYTF
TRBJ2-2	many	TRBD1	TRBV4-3	TGCGCCAGCAGCCGACAGGGGTACGACACCGGGGAGCTGTTTTTT	CASSRQGYDTGELFF
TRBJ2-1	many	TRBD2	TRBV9	TGTGCCAGCAGCGAGCGGGGGGACTCCTACAATGAGCAGTTCTTC	CASSERGDSYNEQFF
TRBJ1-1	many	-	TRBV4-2	TGTGCCAGCAGCCCCGACAGGATACGGGCTTTCTTT	CASSPDRIRAFF
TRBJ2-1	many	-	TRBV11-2	TGTGCCAGCAGTGGACAGTTTGAGCAGTTCTTC	CASSGQFEQFF
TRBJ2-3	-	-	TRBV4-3	TGCGCCAGCAGCCAAGACGCAGGGAGATTTAGCACAGATACGCAGTATTTT	CASSQDAGRFSTDTQYF
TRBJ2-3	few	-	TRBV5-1	TGCGCCAGCAGCGCCATAACCGGGGGCCGCACAGATACGCAGTATTTT	CASSAITGGRTDTQYF
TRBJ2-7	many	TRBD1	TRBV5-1	TGCGCCAGCAGCTTGGATACAGGGGGCGAGCAGTACTTC	CASSLDTGGEQYF
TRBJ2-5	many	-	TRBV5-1	TGCGCCAGCAGTCCCGGCGGGCCACAGTACCAAGAGACCCAGTACTTC	CASSPGGPQYQETQYF
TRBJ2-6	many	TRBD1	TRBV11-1	TGTGCCAGCAGCAGGACTAAGACAGACACAGGGGGCCCTGGGGCCAACGTCCTGACTTTC	CASSRTKTDTGGPGANVLTF
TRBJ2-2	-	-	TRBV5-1	TGCGCCAGCAGCTTGGCCGGGAGGGAGCTGTTTTTT	CASSLAGRELFF
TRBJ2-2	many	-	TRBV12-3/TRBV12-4	TGTGCCAGCAGGACCGGGTTCCCGAACACCGGGGAGCTGTTTTTT	CASRTGFPNTGELFF
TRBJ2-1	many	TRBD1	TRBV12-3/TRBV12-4	TGTGCCAGCAGTCCGACAGGGACCGTAAATGAGCAGTTCTTC	CASSPTGTVNEQFF
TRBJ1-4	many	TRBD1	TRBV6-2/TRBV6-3	TGTGCCAGCAGTTCCGGCGGGACAGGGGCTGAAAAACTGTTTTTT	CASSSGGTGAEKLFF
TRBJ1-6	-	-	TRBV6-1	TGTGCCAGCAGTATCCAGGGACTGGCTTCACCCCTCCACTTT	CASSIQGLASPLHF
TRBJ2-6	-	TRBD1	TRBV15	TGTGCCACCCACCCCGACAGGGGTTTCTCTGGGGCCAACGTCCTGACTTTC	CATHPDRGFSGANVLTF
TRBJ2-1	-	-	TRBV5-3	TGTGCCAGGAGCTCCGGGCTCCTCTACGAGCAGTTCTTC	CARSSGLLYEQFF
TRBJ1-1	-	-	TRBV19	TGTGCCAGTAGTCAATATTTCCCCCAAACGAACACTGAAGCTTTCTTT	CASSQYFPQTNTEAFF
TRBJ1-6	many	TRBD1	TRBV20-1	TGCAGTGCTAGATTCGACAGGGTTTCACCCCTCCACTTT	CSARFDRVSPLHF
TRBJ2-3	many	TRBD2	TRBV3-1	TGTGCCAGCAGCCCTACAGCGGGGAGCACAGATACGCAGTATTTT	CASSPTAGSTDTQYF
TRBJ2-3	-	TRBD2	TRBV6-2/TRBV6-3	TGTGCCAGCTCGGAGTCCCCTCTAGCGGGGGGGCAAAAGCCGCAGTATTTT	CASSESPLAGGQKPQYF
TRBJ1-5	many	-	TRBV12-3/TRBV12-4	TGTGCCAGCAGTTTCGGAGACGATCAGCCCCAGCATTTT	CASSFGDDQPQHF
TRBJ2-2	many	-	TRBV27	TGTGCCAGCAGTCTCTTAGCGGCCGGGGAGCTGTTTTTT	CASSLLAAGELFF
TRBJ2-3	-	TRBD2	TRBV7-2	TGTGCCAGCAGCTTTCGACTAGCGAGCTTCACAGATACGCAGTATTTT	CASSFRLASFTDTQYF
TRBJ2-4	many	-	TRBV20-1	TGCAGTGCTAGAGATGCCCTTCCCGGGAACATTCAGTACTTC	CSARDALPGNIQYF
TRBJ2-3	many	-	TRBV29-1	TGCAGCGCTGAAACAGGGATCACAGATACGCAGTATTTT	CSAETGITDTQYF
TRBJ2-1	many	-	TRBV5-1	TGCGCCAGCAGCTTGGAAGTAAGAGGGGATGAGCAGTTCTTC	CASSLEVRGDEQFF
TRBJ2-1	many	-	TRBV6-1	TGTGCCAGCAGCGAAAATCAGGTTTACAATGAGCAGTTCTTC	CASSENQVYNEQFF